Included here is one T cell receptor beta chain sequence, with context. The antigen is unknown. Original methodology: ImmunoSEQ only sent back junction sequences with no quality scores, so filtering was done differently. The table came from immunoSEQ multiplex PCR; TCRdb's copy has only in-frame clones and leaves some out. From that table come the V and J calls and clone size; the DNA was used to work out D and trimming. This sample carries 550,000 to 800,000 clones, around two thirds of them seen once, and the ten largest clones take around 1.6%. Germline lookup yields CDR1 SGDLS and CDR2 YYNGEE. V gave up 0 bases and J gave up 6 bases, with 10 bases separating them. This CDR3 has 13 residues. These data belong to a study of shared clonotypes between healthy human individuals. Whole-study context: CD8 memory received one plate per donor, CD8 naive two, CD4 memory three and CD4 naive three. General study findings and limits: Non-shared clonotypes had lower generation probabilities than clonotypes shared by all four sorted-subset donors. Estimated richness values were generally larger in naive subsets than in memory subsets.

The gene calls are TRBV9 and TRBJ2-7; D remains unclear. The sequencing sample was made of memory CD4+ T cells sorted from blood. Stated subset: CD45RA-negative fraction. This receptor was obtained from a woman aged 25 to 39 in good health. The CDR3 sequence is CASSVGPAPEQYF. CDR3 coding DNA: TGTGCCAGCAGCGTAGGTCCAGCCCCCGAGCAGTACTTC. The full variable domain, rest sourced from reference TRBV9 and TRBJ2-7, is DSGVTQTPKHLITATGQRVTLRCSPRSGDLSVYWYQQSLDQGLQFLIQYYNGEERAKGNILERFSAQQFPDLHSELNLSSLELGDSALYFCASSVGPAPEQYFGPGTRLTVT.